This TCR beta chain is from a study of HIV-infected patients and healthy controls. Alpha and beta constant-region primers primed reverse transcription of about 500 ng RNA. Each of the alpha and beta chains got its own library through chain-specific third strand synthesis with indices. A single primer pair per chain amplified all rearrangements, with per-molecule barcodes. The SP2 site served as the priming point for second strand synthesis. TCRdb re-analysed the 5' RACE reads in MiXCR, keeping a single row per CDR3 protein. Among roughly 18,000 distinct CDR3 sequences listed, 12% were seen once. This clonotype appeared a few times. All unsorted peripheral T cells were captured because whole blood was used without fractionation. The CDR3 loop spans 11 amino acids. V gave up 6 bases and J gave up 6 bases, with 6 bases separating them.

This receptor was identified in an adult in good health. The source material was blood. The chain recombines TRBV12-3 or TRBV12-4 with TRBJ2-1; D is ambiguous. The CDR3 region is CASSYFNEQFF. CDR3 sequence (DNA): TGTGCCAGCAGCTACTTCAATGAGCAGTTCTTC.